Listed below are T cell receptor beta chains from one sample, sequenced in a study of blood T cell repertoires in COVID-19. Some clones are missing from TCRdb's copy, which holds only in-frame ones; the method was immunoSEQ multiplex PCR. This table holds around 200,000 clones, less than 85% found once. The sequencing input was peripheral blood. All receptors come from a human donor in a cohort sampled during active COVID-19. Each CDR3 is given without its conserved first and last residue. Each record gives: V gene, J gene, CDR3 protein.

V: TRBV6-2/TRBV6-3
J: TRBJ1-2
CDR3: ASSTGTPGYGYT

V: TRBV4-1
J: TRBJ2-1
CDR3: ASSLHQGSSYNEQF

V: TRBV19
J: TRBJ1-3
CDR3: ASSINPDRAGNTIY

V: TRBV7-2
J: TRBJ2-1
CDR3: ASSHLLGLAGGTYNEQF

V: TRBV7-9
J: TRBJ2-1
CDR3: ASIEGDRSSYNEQF

V: TRBV27
J: TRBJ1-6
CDR3: ASSEGWNSPLH

V: TRBV6-1
J: TRBJ2-7
CDR3: ASSEVWDRIYEQY

V: TRBV7-2
J: TRBJ2-2
CDR3: ASSSTGADSTGELF

V: TRBV3-1/TRBV3-2
J: TRBJ2-7
CDR3: ASSQGRPRVNEQY

V: TRBV6-5
J: TRBJ1-2
CDR3: ANLIANYGYT

V: TRBV3-1/TRBV3-2
J: TRBJ1-1
CDR3: ASSHSTPVPTEAF

V: TRBV14
J: TRBJ2-7
CDR3: ASSRTATSYEQY

V: TRBV15
J: TRBJ1-2
CDR3: ATSKIAGTGEYGYT

V: TRBV19
J: TRBJ2-5
CDR3: ASSIRAGRETQY

V: TRBV6-1
J: TRBJ1-2
CDR3: ASSEGQILNYGYT

V: TRBV25-1
J: TRBJ1-2
CDR3: ASSEYIGVQAVIGYT

V: TRBV4-2
J: TRBJ2-3
CDR3: ASSHDRDTDTQY

V: TRBV10-2
J: TRBJ1-2
CDR3: ASRRTGTVNYGYT

V: TRBV28
J: TRBJ1-5
CDR3: ASSRQGGGNQPQH

V: TRBV5-1
J: TRBJ2-7
CDR3: ASSLESTYEQY

V: TRBV19
J: TRBJ1-5
CDR3: ASSKIPSSLSNQPQH

V: TRBV5-1
J: TRBJ2-3
CDR3: ASSLVQEDTQY

V: TRBV11-3
J: TRBJ2-7
CDR3: ASSLGCLAGGCRYEQY

V: TRBV20-1
J: TRBJ2-7
CDR3: SARAGYEQY

V: TRBV5-4
J: TRBJ1-5
CDR3: ASSSLPGGNQPQH

V: TRBV19
J: TRBJ1-2
CDR3: ASRDTGVRGYT

V: TRBV19
J: TRBJ2-7
CDR3: ASSSGEGSYEQY

V: TRBV7-9
J: TRBJ1-5
CDR3: ASSQTGGNQPQH

V: TRBV2
J: TRBJ1-5
CDR3: ASRTGFLSNQPQH

V: TRBV2
J: TRBJ1-2
CDR3: ASASNYGYT

V: TRBV4-2
J: TRBJ1-5
CDR3: ASSPEENQPQH

V: TRBV2
J: TRBJ1-4
CDR3: ASTKAGGPNVSTNEKLF

V: TRBV5-1
J: TRBJ1-3
CDR3: ARRTGNTIY

V: TRBV7-2
J: TRBJ2-3
CDR3: ASSLAPQGTQY

V: TRBV5-4
J: TRBJ2-5
CDR3: ASSLGRGQETQY

V: TRBV18
J: TRBJ2-7
CDR3: ASSPNPPGGGRYEQY

V: TRBV9
J: TRBJ1-3
CDR3: ASSLPPGNTIY

V: TRBV7-3
J: TRBJ2-7
CDR3: ASSSGQTYEQY

V: TRBV19
J: TRBJ1-6
CDR3: ASSPVPDASGPLH

V: TRBV3-1/TRBV3-2
J: TRBJ2-3
CDR3: ASSQRDRSTQY

V: TRBV6-4
J: TRBJ1-1
CDR3: ASHPGTEAF

V: TRBV12-3/TRBV12-4
J: TRBJ2-2
CDR3: ASKLPGGELF

V: TRBV12-5
J: TRBJ1-4
CDR3: ASGPGLRNEKLF

V: TRBV19
J: TRBJ2-3
CDR3: ASSAGGTDTQY

V: TRBV5-1
J: TRBJ2-7
CDR3: ASSSGLAGGSGEQY

V: TRBV9
J: TRBJ2-3
CDR3: ASSVAGLVPDTQY

V: TRBV5-1
J: TRBJ2-1
CDR3: ASMEGADINEQF

V: TRBV12-5
J: TRBJ1-3
CDR3: ASAWGQGMHAGNTIY

V: TRBV6-5
J: TRBJ1-5
CDR3: ASTSQGRINQPQH

V: TRBV27
J: TRBJ2-5
CDR3: ASSRGGLETQY

V: TRBV4-1
J: TRBJ2-7
CDR3: ASSQDQTALGKNYEQY

V: TRBV27
J: TRBJ1-6
CDR3: ASTAIGGLYNSPLH

V: TRBV9
J: TRBJ2-1
CDR3: ASSQWEVGNEQF

V: TRBV15
J: TRBJ2-7
CDR3: ATSRDRGRVGNEQY

V: TRBV5-8
J: TRBJ1-5
CDR3: ASSLPGGYNQPQH